This entry lists 32 T cell receptor beta chains sequenced from one sample in a study of neoadjuvant anti-PD-1 for oral cavity cancer. Clones were sequenced by immunoSEQ multiplex PCR, and TCRdb holds only the in-frame ones, with some missing. The table includes 84,000 or so clones, 84% detected once. Specimen: PBMCs, collected before nivolumab (anti-PD-1) treatment. All receptors derive from a person between 40 and 80 years old with oral cavity squamous cell carcinoma.

This chain uses TRBV7-6 with TRBJ1-4, with 10 bases aligning to TRBD1. Germline V gene data show CDR1 as SGHVS and CDR2 as FNYEAQ. V gave up 4 bases and J gave up 5 bases; unmatched junction bases: 1. This CDR3 has 14 residues. The CDR3 DNA sequence: TGTGCCAGCAGCTCGACAGGGGGCAATGAAAAACTGTTTTTT. This encodes CASSSTGGNEKLFF.

This chain links TRBV7-6 with TRBJ2-3; D unresolved. Trimming left V 1 base short and J 0 bases short, with 8 bases between. Germline CDR1 is SGHVS and CDR2 is FNYEAQ. The CDR3 is made up of 15 amino acids. CDR3 protein: CASSLVDGSTDTQYF. The CDR3 DNA is TGTGCCAGCAGCTTAGTCGATGGAAGCACAGATACGCAGTATTTT.

This clone was recorded many times. The chain links TRBV4-1 to TRBJ1-3; the D is unclear. The CDR3 sequence is 16 residues long. V lost 4 bases and J 2 bases, leaving 15 bases between the germline ends. Germline V lookup: CDR1 MGHRA, CDR2 YSYEKL. CDR3 amino acids: CASSLAPGATGNTIYF. The CDR3 DNA reads TGCGCCAGCAGCCTCGCGCCAGGTGCCACTGGAAACACCATATATTTT.

The chain carries TRBV7-3 and TRBJ2-1; TRBD1 matches 8 bases. The CDR3 consists of 14 residues. V lost 2 bases and J lost 7; bases outside the gene matches: 4. Looked up from germline, CDR1 is SGHTA and CDR2 is FQGTGA. The CDR3 region is CASSLQGARNEQFF. The CDR3, as DNA: TGTGCCAGCAGCTTACAGGGGGCAAGGAATGAGCAGTTCTTC. Complete variable domain (other parts from reference TRBV7-3 and TRBJ2-1): GAGVSQTPSNKVTEKGKYVELRCDPISGHTALYWYRQSLGQGPEFLIYFQGTGAADDSGLPNDRFFAVRPEGSVSTLKIQRTERGDSAVYLCASSLQGARNEQFFGPGTRLTVL.

The J gene is TRBJ2-1, the V gene TRBV5-1; D perhaps matches TRBD1 (5 bases). V was clipped by 1 base and J by 6 bases, with 11 bases between them. Per germline, CDR1 SGHRS and CDR2 YFSETQ. The CDR3 is 14 amino acids. CDR3 nucleotide sequence: TGCGCCAGCAGCTTGTATTCAGGGATCAATGAGCAGTTCTTC. Amino acids: CASSLYSGINEQFF.

This sequence joins TRBV30 and TRBJ2-3; the match to TRBD1 covers 7 bases. The CDR3 extends over 14 amino acids. V lost 1 base to trimming and J lost 1 base; unmatched junction nucleotides: 2. Germline loops: CDR1 GTSNPN, CDR2 SVGIG (reference sequence). CDR3 nucleotides: TGTGCCTGGAGTGGACAGGGAGGCACAGATACGCAGTATTTT. It encodes CAWSGQGGTDTQYF.

The rearrangement joins TRBV19 to TRBJ1-5; weak D call: TRBD1 (5 bases). There are 12 residues in the CDR3. Trimming left V 7 bases short and J 4 bases short, with 8 bases between. CDR1 and CDR2 (germline): LNHDA, SQIVND (reference sequence). The CDR3 nucleotides are TGTGCCAGTACAGGGCTTAATCAGCCCCAGCATTTT. Its translation is CASTGLNQPQHF.

Here the CDR3 reads CASSVDRNSGNTIYF. CDR3 nucleotide sequence: TGTGCCAGCAGCGTAGACCGGAACTCTGGAAACACCATATATTTT. The rearrangement links TRBV9 to TRBJ1-3; D is unclear. The V gene lost 0 bases and the J gene lost 0 bases, with 7 bases spanning the gap. The CDR3 loop spans 15 amino acids. In germline, CDR1 is SGDLS, CDR2 YYNGEE. The complete variable domain, with remaining parts taken from reference TRBV9 and TRBJ1-3, reads DSGVTQTPKHLITATGQRVTLRCSPRSGDLSVYWYQQSLDQGLQFLIQYYNGEERAKGNILERFSAQQFPDLHSELNLSSLELGDSALYFCASSVDRNSGNTIYFGEGSWLTVV.

A single count supports this clone. V and J are TRBV6-6 and TRBJ1-2, with D possibly TRBD1 on 5 matching bases. Between the trimmed V and J ends, which lost 4 bases and 4 bases, there was a span of 13 bases. The CDR3 totals 14 residues. The germline V gene has CDR1 MNHNY and CDR2 SVGAGI (reference sequence). The CDR3 protein is CASSSGPGPYGYTF. The CDR3 nucleotides are TGTGCCAGCAGTTCGGGACCTGGGCCCTATGGCTACACCTTC.

The chain couples TRBV9 to TRBJ2-2; 9 bases align to TRBD1. The CDR3 runs 15 residues. After removal of 2 bases from V and 6 bases from J, the junction contained 5 bases not matched to a gene. Germline CDR1 reads SGDLS; CDR2 reads YYNGEE. CDR3 region: CASSVWDRASGELFF. The DNA of the CDR3 is TGTGCCAGCAGCGTTTGGGACAGGGCTTCCGGGGAGCTGTTTTTT.

The chain is built from TRBV29-1 and TRBJ2-5, with D unresolved. V lost 3 bases and J 5 bases, leaving 7 bases between the germline ends. The CDR3 is made up of 11 amino acids. The V gene's germline CDR1 is SQVTM and CDR2 ANQGSEA. CDR3: CSVEKGETQYF. For the CDR3, the DNA is TGCAGCGTTGAGAAAGGGGAGACCCAGTACTTC.

V is TRBV6-6 and J is TRBJ1-3, with D tentatively TRBD1 (6 bases). V shed 8 bases and J shed 4 bases, with 9 bases lying between them. The germline V gene has CDR1 MNHNY and CDR2 SVGAGI (reference sequence). The CDR3 runs to 12 residues. In DNA, the CDR3 is TGTGCCAGCCGGCAGGGGGGAAACACCATATATTTT. Amino acids: CASRQGGNTIYF.

The V and J genes are TRBV7-9 and TRBJ1-1; 8 positions match TRBD1. This CDR3 has 14 amino acids. Losses at the gene ends were 3 bases for V and 5 bases for J; bases not matched to a gene: 5. CDR1 and CDR2 from the germline V gene are SEHNR and FQNEAQ (reference sequence). This chain's CDR3 is CASSFGQGGTEAFF. DNA of the CDR3: TGTGCCAGCAGCTTCGGACAGGGCGGTACTGAAGCTTTCTTT.

On this clone itself: The identical CDR3 is also encoded by other nucleotide sequences in the sample. The chain employs TRBV7-6 and TRBJ2-2, with 9 bases fitting TRBD1. Trimming took 1 base from V and 5 from J; bases not matched to a gene: 2. This CDR3 is built from 15 residues. The V gene's germline CDR1 is SGHVS and CDR2 FNYEAQ. CDR3 coding DNA: TGTGCCAGCAGCTTAGGACAGGGGGGAACCGGGGAGCTGTTTTTT. Translated, it gives CASSLGQGGTGELFF.

The rearrangement uses TRBV9 and TRBJ1-3; D is uncertain. The V gene lost 0 bases and the J gene lost 0 bases, with 7 bases spanning the gap. Germline V gene sequence: CDR1 SGDLS, CDR2 YYNGEE. The CDR3 runs 15 residues. CDR3 DNA: TGTGCCAGCAGCGTAGAAGGCATCTCTGGAAACACCATATATTTT. Its translation is CASSVEGISGNTIYF.

The genes are TRBV25-1 and TRBJ2-1; 9 bases match TRBD2. The CDR3 runs 16 residues. Germline V gives CDR1 MGHDK, CDR2 SYGVNS. The V gene end was trimmed by 4 bases and the J gene end by 7 bases; junction bases not matched to a gene: 11. CDR3 DNA: TGTGCCAGCAGTGCTGAGGGCGGGAGGGCCTTTAATGAGCAGTTCTTC. Amino acid sequence: CASSAEGGRAFNEQFF.

This sequence joins TRBV10-3 and TRBJ2-5; D might be TRBD2 (6 bases). Trimming pared 0 bases from V and 2 bases from J, leaving 10 bases between. The CDR3 has 15 residues. Germline loops: CDR1 ENHRY, CDR2 SYGVKD. CDR3 residues: CAISESGRSQETQYF. The CDR3 bases are TGTGCCATCAGTGAGTCGGGGAGGTCTCAAGAGACCCAGTACTTC.

The rearrangement joins TRBV6-5 to TRBJ1-2; 7 bases are a match to TRBD1. V lost 5 bases, J lost 6 bases, and 6 bases stayed unmatched. Germline CDR1 MNHEY, CDR2 SVGAGI. The CDR3 runs to 13 residues. The CDR3 region has the DNA TGTGCCAGCAGTCGACAGGGTTTGCATGGCTACACCTTC. It codes for CASSRQGLHGYTF.

V usage is TRBV6-1 and J usage is TRBJ2-7; D perhaps matches TRBD1 (5 bases). The CDR3 is 15 residues long. The germline gives CDR1 MNHNS, CDR2 SASEGT. Trimming removed 4 bases at V and 4 bases at J, with 17 bases between. CDR3 bases: TGTGCCAGCAGTGCCCCCGCCCACCGACAGTACGAGCAGTACTTC. Protein: CASSAPAHRQYEQYF.

The chain links TRBV29-1 to TRBJ1-1; unclear D gene. The CDR3 loop spans 12 amino acids. Germline assignment: CDR1 SQVTM and CDR2 ANQGSEA. The V gene lost 5 bases and the J gene lost 7 bases, with 14 bases spanning the gap. In DNA, the CDR3 is TGCAGCGTTTACTGGACGGCTAATGAAGCTTTCTTT. Translation gives CSVYWTANEAFF.

This clone was observed a few times. This chain connects TRBV5-8 to TRBJ2-5; 7 nucleotides match TRBD1. V lost 0 bases to trimming and J lost 0 bases; unmatched junction nucleotides: 5. The germline V gene encodes CDR1 SGHTS and CDR2 YDEGEE. CDR3 size: 16 residues. This CDR3 reads CASSLEGTVNQETQYF. The CDR3 DNA reads as TGTGCCAGCAGCTTGGAAGGGACAGTTAACCAAGAGACCCAGTACTTC.

Only a few counts were recorded for this clone. The chain couples TRBV15 to TRBJ1-1; no clear D gene. V was shortened by 8 bases and J by 5 bases, with 15 bases between the two germline ends. This CDR3 comprises 13 residues. Germline V lookup: CDR1 LNHNV, CDR2 YYDKDF (reference sequence). The CDR3 region has the DNA TGTGCCACCGCCCTAGGAAGAAGGACTGAAGCTTTCTTT. Amino acid sequence: CATALGRRTEAFF.

Only a few counts were recorded for this clone. The chain couples TRBV6-1 to TRBJ2-7, with D tentatively TRBD1 (7 bases). Germline-derived CDR1 and CDR2 are MNHNS and SASEGT. The CDR3 covers 12 residues. Trimming stripped 10 bases from V and 6 bases from J, with 16 bases between. The CDR3 is CATWTGAGEQYF. The DNA for the CDR3 is TGTGCCACCTGGACAGGAGCGGGCGAGCAGTACTTC.

The chain joins TRBV6-1 to TRBJ2-2, with D unclear. The CDR3 runs to 14 residues. CDR1 is MNHNS, CDR2 SASEGT, per germline. V lost 10 bases and J lost 6, with 18 bases in between. This CDR3 reads CATIFSRSSGELFF. The DNA of the CDR3 is TGTGCCACCATCTTCTCACGTTCCTCCGGGGAGCTGTTTTTT.

V and J are TRBV29-1 and TRBJ1-1; no clear D gene. Looked up from germline, CDR1 is SQVTM and CDR2 is ANQGSEA. V lost 6 bases and J lost 2, with 16 bases in between. There are 14 residues in the CDR3. CDR3 sequence (DNA): TGCAGCGTCCACCTCAGGACGGGTAACACTGAAGCTTTCTTT. Translation gives CSVHLRTGNTEAFF.

The J gene is TRBJ2-5, the V gene TRBV27; D might be TRBD2 (5 bases). The CDR3 totals 15 residues. Trimming took off 2 bases at V and 5 bases at J, with 15 bases between the two ends. Germline-derived CDR1 and CDR2 are MNHEY and SMNVEV (reference sequence). DNA of the CDR3: TGTGCCAGCAGTTTAACATCTAGCTTTGCGGAGACCCAGTACTTC. Its translation: CASSLTSSFAETQYF.

The chain links TRBV2 to TRBJ2-1, with unresolved D. Germline V gene lookup returns CDR1 SNHLY and CDR2 FYNNEI. The V end lost 4 bases, the J end lost 3 bases, and 4 bases lay between the germline ends. The CDR3 is made up of 12 amino acids. CDR3: CASSVSYNEQFF. The CDR3, as DNA: TGTGCCAGCAGTGTTAGCTACAATGAGCAGTTCTTC.

The V call is TRBV30, the J call TRBJ2-1; the D call may be TRBD1 or TRBD2 (6 bases each). The CDR3 contains 16 residues. The germline CDR1 and CDR2 sequences are GTSNPN and SVGIG (reference sequence). Trimming took off 5 bases at V and 0 bases at J, with 17 bases between the two ends. For the CDR3, the DNA is TGTGCCTGGGCCACCCCCACGGGGGCCTCCTACAATGAGCAGTTCTTC. Amino acid sequence: CAWATPTGASYNEQFF.

V usage is TRBV19 and J usage is TRBJ1-2; no reliable D call. Germline CDR1 reads LNHDA; CDR2 reads SQIVND (reference sequence). The CDR3 has 15 residues. Trimming shortened V by 3 bases and J by 5 bases, and 16 bases separated the two germline ends. The CDR3 DNA sequence: TGTGCCAGTAGTATGGGAGCAGGCAGCACGTATGGCTACACCTTC. It translates to CASSMGAGSTYGYTF.

J is TRBJ2-1 and V is TRBV7-6; 7 bases align to TRBD2. J lost 7 bases, V lost 4 bases, and 7 bases had no gene match. Germline V gene data show CDR1 as SGHVS and CDR2 as FNYEAQ. The CDR3 totals 14 residues. The CDR3 DNA reads TGTGCCAGCAGCTCAAGGACTAGTTCTAATGAGCAGTTCTTC. Translating gives CASSSRTSSNEQFF.

The chain joins TRBV15 to TRBJ2-2, with TRBD2 as a possible D gene (5 bases). The CDR3 extends over 13 amino acids. From germline, CDR1 is LNHNV and CDR2 YYDKDF (reference sequence). The V and J ends lost 8 bases and 2 bases respectively, with 9 bases between them. The CDR3 protein is CATGLLNTGELFF. CDR3 coding DNA: TGTGCCACCGGACTTCTTAACACCGGGGAGCTGTTTTTT.

In its sample, this clone is medium-sized. This chain uses TRBV27 with TRBJ1-4; perhaps TRBD1 as D (6 bases). This CDR3 comprises 15 residues. CDR1 MNHEY and CDR2 SMNVEV come from the germline V gene (reference sequence). Deletions cut 7 bases from V and 3 bases from J, with 15 bases between. The CDR3 reads CASMSWGAPNEKLFF. The CDR3 DNA is TGTGCCAGCATGAGTTGGGGGGCACCTAATGAAAAACTGTTTTTT.